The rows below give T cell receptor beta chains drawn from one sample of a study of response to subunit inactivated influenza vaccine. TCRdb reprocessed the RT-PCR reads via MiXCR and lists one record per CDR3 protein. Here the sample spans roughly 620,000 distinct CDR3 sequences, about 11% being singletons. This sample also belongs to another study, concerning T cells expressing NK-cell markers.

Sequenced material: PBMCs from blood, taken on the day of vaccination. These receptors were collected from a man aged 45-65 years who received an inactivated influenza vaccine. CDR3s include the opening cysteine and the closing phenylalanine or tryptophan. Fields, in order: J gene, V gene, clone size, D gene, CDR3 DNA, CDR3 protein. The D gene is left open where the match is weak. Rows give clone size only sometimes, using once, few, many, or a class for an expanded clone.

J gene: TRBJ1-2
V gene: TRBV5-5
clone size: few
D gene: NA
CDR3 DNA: TGTGCCAGCAGACGCGGAACCGGGACCGCCTATGGCTACACCTTC
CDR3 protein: CASRRGTGTAYGYTF

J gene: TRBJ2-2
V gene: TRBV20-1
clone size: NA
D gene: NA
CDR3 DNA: TGCAGTGCTAGAGCGGGGGGCGAGTGGGGACCGACGAACACCGGGGAGCTGTTTTTT
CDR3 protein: CSARAGGEWGPTNTGELFF

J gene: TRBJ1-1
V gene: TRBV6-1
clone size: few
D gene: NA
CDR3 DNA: TGTGCCAGCAGTGAAGTACAGGGACTGAAAGCTTTCTTT
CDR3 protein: CASSEVQGLKAFF

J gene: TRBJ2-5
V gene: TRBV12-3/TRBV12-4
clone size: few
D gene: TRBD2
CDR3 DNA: TGTGCCAGCAGTTTTTGGCTAGCGGAACAAGAGACCCAGTACTTC
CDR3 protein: CASSFWLAEQETQYF

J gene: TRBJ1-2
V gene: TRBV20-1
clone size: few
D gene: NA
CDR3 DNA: TGCAGTGCTAGAGATCACTATGGCTACACCTTC
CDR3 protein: CSARDHYGYTF

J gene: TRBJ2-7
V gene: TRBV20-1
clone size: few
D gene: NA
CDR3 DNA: TGCAGTGCGCCGATCCTGGGAGGCGAGCAGTACTTC
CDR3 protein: CSAPILGGEQYF

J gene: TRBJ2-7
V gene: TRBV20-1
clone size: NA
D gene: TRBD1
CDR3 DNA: TGCAGTGCTAGCAGGGGGCGGGACAGAACCTACGAGCAGTACTTC
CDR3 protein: CSASRGRDRTYEQYF

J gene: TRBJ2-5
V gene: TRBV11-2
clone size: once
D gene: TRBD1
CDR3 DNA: TGTGCCAGCAGCTGGGGACAGGGGTTACAGACCCAGTACTTC
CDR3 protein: CASSWGQGLQTQYF

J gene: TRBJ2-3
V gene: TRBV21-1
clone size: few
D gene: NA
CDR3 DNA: TGTGCCAGCAGCAAAGCTGGGACTAGCGGGAGATTGCATACGCAGTATTTT
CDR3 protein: CASSKAGTSGRLHTQYF

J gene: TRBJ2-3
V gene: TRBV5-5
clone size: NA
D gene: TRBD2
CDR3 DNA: TGTGCCAGCAGCTCGGGGAATAGCGGGAGATACACAGATACGCAGTATTTT
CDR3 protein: CASSSGNSGRYTDTQYF

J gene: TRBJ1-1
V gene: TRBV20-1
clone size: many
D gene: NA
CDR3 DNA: TGCAGTGCCCGGAACCCACAACTCATGAACACTGAAGCTTTCTTT
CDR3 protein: CSARNPQLMNTEAFF

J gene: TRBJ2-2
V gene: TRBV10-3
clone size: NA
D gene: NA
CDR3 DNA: TGTGCCACGGAGAAAGAGAGGGGCGGGGAGCTGTTTTTT
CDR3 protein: CATEKERGGELFF

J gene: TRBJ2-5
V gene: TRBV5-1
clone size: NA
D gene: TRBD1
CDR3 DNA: TGCGCCAGCAGCCCCCGGACAGGGTTCGCTCAGGAGACCCAGTACTTC
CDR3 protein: CASSPRTGFAQETQYF

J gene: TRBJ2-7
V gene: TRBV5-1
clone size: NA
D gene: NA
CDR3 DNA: TGCGCCAGCAGCTTGTCGGGTTCCCACGAGCAGTACTTC
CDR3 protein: CASSLSGSHEQYF

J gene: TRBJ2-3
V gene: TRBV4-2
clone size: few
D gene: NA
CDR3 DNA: TGTGCCAGCAGCCTAGCGTGGGCAGATACGCAGTATTTT
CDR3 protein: CASSLAWADTQYF

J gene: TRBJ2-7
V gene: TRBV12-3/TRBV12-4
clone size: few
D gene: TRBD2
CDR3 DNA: TGTGCCAGCAGGTCTAGCGGGGGGACCTACGAGCAGTACTTC
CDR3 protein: CASRSSGGTYEQYF

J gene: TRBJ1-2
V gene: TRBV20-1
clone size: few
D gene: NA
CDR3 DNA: TGCAGTGCTAGGGGGCGGGATGGCTACACCTTC
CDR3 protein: CSARGRDGYTF

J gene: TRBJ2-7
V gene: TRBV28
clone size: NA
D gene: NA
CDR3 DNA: TGTGCCAGCAGACGACAGGATATCACCTACGAGCAGTACTTC
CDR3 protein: CASRRQDITYEQYF

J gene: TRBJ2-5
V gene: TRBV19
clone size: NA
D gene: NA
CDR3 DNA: TGTGCCAGTACCCCGGCCGGACAAGAGACCCAGTACTTC
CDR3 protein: CASTPAGQETQYF

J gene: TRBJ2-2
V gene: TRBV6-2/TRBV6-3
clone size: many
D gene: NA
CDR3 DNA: TGTGCCAGCAGTTACTCAGGCGGGTCCACCGGGGAGCTGTTTTTT
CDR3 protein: CASSYSGGSTGELFF

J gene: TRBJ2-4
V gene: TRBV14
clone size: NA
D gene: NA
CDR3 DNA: TGTGCCAGCAGCCAATCGGGTGCTGGCATTCAGTACTTC
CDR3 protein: CASSQSGAGIQYF

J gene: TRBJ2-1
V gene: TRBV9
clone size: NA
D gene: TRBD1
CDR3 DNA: TGTGCCAGCAGCGGGACAGGACGCCTCTATGAGCAGTTCTTC
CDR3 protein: CASSGTGRLYEQFF

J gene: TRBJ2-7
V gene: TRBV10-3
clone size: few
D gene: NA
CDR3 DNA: TGTGCCATCACCAAGGGTCAGGGAGTGTACGAGCAGTACTTC
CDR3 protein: CAITKGQGVYEQYF

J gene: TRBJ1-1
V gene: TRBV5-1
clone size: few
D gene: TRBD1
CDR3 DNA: TGCGCCAGCAGCCCAGAGGAACAGGGGGCTTGGACTGAAGCTTTCTTT
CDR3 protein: CASSPEEQGAWTEAFF

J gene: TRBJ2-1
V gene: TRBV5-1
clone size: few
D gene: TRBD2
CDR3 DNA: TGCGCCAGCAGCTTGGAGGCTAGCGGGAATTCAGGTGAGCAGTTCTTC
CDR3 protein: CASSLEASGNSGEQFF

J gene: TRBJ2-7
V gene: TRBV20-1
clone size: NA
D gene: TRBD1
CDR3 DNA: TGCAGTGCTCGATGGGACAGTACCTACGAGCAGTACTTC
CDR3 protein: CSARWDSTYEQYF

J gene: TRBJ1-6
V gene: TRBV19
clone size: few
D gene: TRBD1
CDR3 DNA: TGTGCCAGTAGCCCAGACAGGGTGAATTCACCCCTCCACTTT
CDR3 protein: CASSPDRVNSPLHF

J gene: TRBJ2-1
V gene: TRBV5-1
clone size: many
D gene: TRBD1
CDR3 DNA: TGCGCCAGCAGCTTGAGGGACAGCAATGAGCAGTTCTTC
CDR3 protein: CASSLRDSNEQFF

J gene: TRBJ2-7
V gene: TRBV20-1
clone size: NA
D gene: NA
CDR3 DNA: TGCAGTGCTAGTTACTGGGGCCTTAGCTCCTACGAGCAGTACTTC
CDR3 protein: CSASYWGLSSYEQYF

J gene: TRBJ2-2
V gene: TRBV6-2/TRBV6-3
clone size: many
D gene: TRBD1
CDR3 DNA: TGTGCCAGCAGTCCACCGGGACAGGGCACCGGGGAGCTGTTTTTT
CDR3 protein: CASSPPGQGTGELFF

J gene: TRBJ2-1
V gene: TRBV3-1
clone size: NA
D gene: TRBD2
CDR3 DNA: TGTGCCAGCAGCCAAGATCGGAAGCGGGGGTACTACAATGAGCAGTTCTTC
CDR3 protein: CASSQDRKRGYYNEQFF

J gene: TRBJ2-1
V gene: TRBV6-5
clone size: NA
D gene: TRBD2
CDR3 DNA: TGTGCCAGCAGTTACATGCGGACTAGCGGGAGAGGAGGTGAGCAGTTCTTC
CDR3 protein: CASSYMRTSGRGGEQFF

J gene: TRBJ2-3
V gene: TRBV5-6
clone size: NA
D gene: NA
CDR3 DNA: TGTGCCAGCAGCTTGGTGGCAGGGCTAGATACGCAGTATTTT
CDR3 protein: CASSLVAGLDTQYF

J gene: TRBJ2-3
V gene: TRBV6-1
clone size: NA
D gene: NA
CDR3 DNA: TGTGCCAGCACCAGGGACTCCACAGATACGCAGTATTTT
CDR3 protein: CASTRDSTDTQYF

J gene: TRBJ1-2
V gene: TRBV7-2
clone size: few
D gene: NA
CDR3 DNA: TGTGCCAGCAGACGGGGGGGGCTTTACGGCTACACCTTC
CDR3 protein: CASRRGGLYGYTF

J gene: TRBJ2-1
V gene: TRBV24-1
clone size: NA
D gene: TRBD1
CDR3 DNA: TGTGCCACCAGTGATATTGGGACAGGGGGCTACAATGAGCAGTTCTTC
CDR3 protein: CATSDIGTGGYNEQFF

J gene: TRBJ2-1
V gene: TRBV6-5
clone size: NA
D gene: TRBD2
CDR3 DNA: TGTGCCAGCAGTTACACGGCGGGGGGGCCTAGGAATGAGCAGTTCTTC
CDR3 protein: CASSYTAGGPRNEQFF

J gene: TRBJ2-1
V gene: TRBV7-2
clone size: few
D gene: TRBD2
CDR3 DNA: TGTGCCAGCAGCGGACTAGCGGGAGTGGTAGGACAGTTCTTC
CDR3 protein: CASSGLAGVVGQFF

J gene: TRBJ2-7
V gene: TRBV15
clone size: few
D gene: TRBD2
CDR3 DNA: TGTGCCACCAGCAGAGTGGGACTAGCGGGGCCGCACGAGCAGTACTTC
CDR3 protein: CATSRVGLAGPHEQYF

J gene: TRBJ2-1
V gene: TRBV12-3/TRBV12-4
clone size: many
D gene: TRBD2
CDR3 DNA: TGTGCCAGCACCGGGGGGAGCTCCTACAATGAGCAGTTCTTC
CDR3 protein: CASTGGSSYNEQFF

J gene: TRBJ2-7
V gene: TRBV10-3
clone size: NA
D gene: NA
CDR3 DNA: TGTGCCATCAGTGTACAGGGCTACGAGCAGTACTTC
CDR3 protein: CAISVQGYEQYF

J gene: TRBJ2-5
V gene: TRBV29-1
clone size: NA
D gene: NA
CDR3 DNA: TGCAGCGTTGCGGCACCACAAGAGACCCAGTACTTC
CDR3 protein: CSVAAPQETQYF

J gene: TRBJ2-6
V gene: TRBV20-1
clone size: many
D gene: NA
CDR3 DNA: TGCAGTGCCGATGCAGATGGGGCCAACGTCCTGACTTTC
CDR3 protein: CSADADGANVLTF

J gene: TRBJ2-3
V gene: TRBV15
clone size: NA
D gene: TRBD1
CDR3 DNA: TGTGCCACCAGCAGATTTCCGGGACAGAACACAGATACGCAGTATTTT
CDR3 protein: CATSRFPGQNTDTQYF

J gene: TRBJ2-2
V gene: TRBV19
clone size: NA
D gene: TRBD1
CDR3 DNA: TGTGCCAGTAGGACAGGGCATGAACTAACCGGGGAGCTGTTTTTT
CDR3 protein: CASRTGHELTGELFF

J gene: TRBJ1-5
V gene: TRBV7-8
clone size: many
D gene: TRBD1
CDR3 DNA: TGTGCCAGCAGCCCGAGGACAGGGGGTAGCAATCAGCCCCAGCATTTT
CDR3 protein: CASSPRTGGSNQPQHF

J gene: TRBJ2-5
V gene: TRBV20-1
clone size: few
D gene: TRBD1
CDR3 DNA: TGCAGTGCTGCGAGGACAGGCCAAGAGACCCAGTACTTC
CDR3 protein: CSAARTGQETQYF

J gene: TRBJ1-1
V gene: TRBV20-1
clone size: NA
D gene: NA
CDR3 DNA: TGCAGTGCTAGAAACGACCGAACTTACACTGAAGCTTTCTTT
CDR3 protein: CSARNDRTYTEAFF

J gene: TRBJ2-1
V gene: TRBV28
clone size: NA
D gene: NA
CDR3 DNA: TGTGCCAGCAGCCGACGACATTTACTCTACAATGAGCAGTTCTTC
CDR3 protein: CASSRRHLLYNEQFF

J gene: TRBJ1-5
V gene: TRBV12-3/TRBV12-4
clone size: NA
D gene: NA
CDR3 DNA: TGTGCCAGCAGTGCCCAGGATCAGCCCCAGCATTTT
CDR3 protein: CASSAQDQPQHF

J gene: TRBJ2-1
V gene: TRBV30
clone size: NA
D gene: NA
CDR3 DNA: TGTGCCTGGAGTGTGTCGGGAGTTGAGCAGTTCTTC
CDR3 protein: CAWSVSGVEQFF

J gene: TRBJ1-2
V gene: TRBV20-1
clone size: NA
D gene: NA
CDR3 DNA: TGCAGTGCTAGGGGAGAGGTTGATGGCTACACCTTC
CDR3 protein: CSARGEVDGYTF

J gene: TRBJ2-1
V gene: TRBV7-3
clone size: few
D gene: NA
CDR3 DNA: TGTGCCAGCAGCTTAACGGGAGCGTCCTCCTACAATGAGCAGTTCTTC
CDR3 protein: CASSLTGASSYNEQFF

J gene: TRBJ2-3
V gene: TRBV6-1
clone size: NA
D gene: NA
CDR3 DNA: TGTGCCAGCATAGGTGTTTTCCCCACAGATACGCAGTATTTT
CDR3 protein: CASIGVFPTDTQYF

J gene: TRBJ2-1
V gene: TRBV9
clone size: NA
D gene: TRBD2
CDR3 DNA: TGTGCCAGCAGCGTCCTCGCTAGCGGGTACAATGAGCAGTTCTTC
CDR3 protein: CASSVLASGYNEQFF

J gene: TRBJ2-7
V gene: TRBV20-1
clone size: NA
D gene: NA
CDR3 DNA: TGCAGTGCTAGAGGGGGTAGCGGTATCTACGAGCAGTACTTC
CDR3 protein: CSARGGSGIYEQYF

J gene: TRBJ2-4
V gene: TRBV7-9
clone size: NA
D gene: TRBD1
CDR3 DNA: TGTGCCAGCAGCTTACTCGACAGGGGAAACATTCAGTACTTC
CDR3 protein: CASSLLDRGNIQYF

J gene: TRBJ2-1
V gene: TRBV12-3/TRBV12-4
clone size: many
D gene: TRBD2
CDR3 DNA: TGTGCCAGCAGCCCACTAGCGGGGGGCTACAATGAGCAGTTCTTC
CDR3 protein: CASSPLAGGYNEQFF

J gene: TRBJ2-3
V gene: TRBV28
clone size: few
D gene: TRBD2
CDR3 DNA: TGTGCCAGCAGGAACCGACTAGCGGGAGACACAGATACGCAGTATTTT
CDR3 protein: CASRNRLAGDTDTQYF